This TCR beta chain was captured by sequencing in a study of blood T cells in healthy people across ages. The CDR3 has 16 residues. With 4 bases removed from V and 2 bases from J, the gap between germline ends came to 18 bases. CDR1 is LGHNA and CDR2 is YSLEER in the germline V gene. Healthy individuals of Caucasian origin from Russia, aged about 6 to 95, served as donors. Isolated PBMCs totaled at least 6.5 million in each sample. Alongside a J-beta primer mix, a sample-barcoded 5' primer served in a second PCR lasting roughly 7 to 11 cycles. Each cDNA molecule was tagged by a template-switch adaptor that had 12 random nucleotides. TCRdb re-derived calls from the 5' RACE reads in MiXCR, one entry per CDR3 protein. The sample shows approximately 850,000 distinct CDR3 sequences, 58% of them seen only once.

This sequence joins TRBV4-3 and TRBJ2-7; possible D gene TRBD2, 6 bases. Sequencing was carried out using blood. The receptor was isolated from a man aged 25-45 years in good health. This CDR3 is CASSRAGGTATYEQYF. The DNA for the CDR3 is TGCGCCAGCAGCCGGGCAGGCGGGACTGCAACCTACGAGCAGTACTTC.